These T cell receptor beta chains were read from a single sample in a study of blood T cell repertoires in COVID-19. Generated by immunoSEQ multiplex PCR, the TCRdb table keeps only in-frame clones and is missing some. The data hold around 60,000 clones, with 91% observed a single time. Specimen: peripheral blood. These TCRs come from a man aged 55 to 69 with acute or convalescent COVID-19. Each CDR3 is given with its conserved first and last residue. The D gene is left open where the match is weak. Some rows have no size entry. The others give once, few or many, or a class for an expanded clone.

TRBV3-1/TRBV3-2	.	TRBJ2-7	.	CASSPRTHTYEQYF	TGTGCCAGCAGCCCCCGGACACATACCTACGAGCAGTACTTC
TRBV7-9	TRBD1	TRBJ2-5	.	CASSTPDRGIETQYF	TGTGCCAGCAGCACACCCGACAGGGGAATAGAGACCCAGTACTTC
TRBV7-3	TRBD1	TRBJ2-1	.	CASSKSLGQGEGEQFF	TGTGCCAGCAGCAAGAGCTTGGGACAGGGAGAAGGTGAGCAGTTCTTC
TRBV28	TRBD2	TRBJ2-1	.	CASSKAGRWYNEQFF	TGTGCCAGCAGTAAAGCGGGACGGTGGTACAATGAGCAGTTCTTC
TRBV19	.	TRBJ1-1	once	CASSIDHPAGLAEAFF	TGTGCCAGTAGTATAGACCACCCGGCAGGGTTAGCTGAAGCTTTCTTT
TRBV30	TRBD1	TRBJ1-1	.	CAWDGTAINTEAFF	TGTGCCTGGGATGGGACAGCTATTAACACTGAAGCTTTCTTT
TRBV28	.	TRBJ1-1	.	CASSPLYTEAFF	TGTGCCAGCAGTCCCCTGTACACTGAAGCTTTCTTT
TRBV12-5	.	TRBJ2-3	.	CASGLVRRAVLSTDTQYF	TGTGCTAGTGGTTTGGTACGGAGGGCAGTTCTTAGCACAGATACGCAGTATTTT
TRBV18	.	TRBJ2-7	.	CASSSSRGYEQYF	TGTGCCAGCTCTTCCTCCAGGGGCTACGAGCAGTACTTC
TRBV5-1	TRBD1	TRBJ1-5	.	CASSLEGADQPQHF	TGCGCCAGCAGCTTGGAGGGGGCGGATCAGCCCCAGCATTTT
TRBV4-3	.	TRBJ2-3	.	CASSRGGPSTDTQYF	TGCGCCAGCAGCCGAGGGGGACCTAGCACAGATACGCAGTATTTT
TRBV3-1/TRBV3-2	TRBD2	TRBJ2-3	.	CASSITSGDTQYF	TGTGCCAGCAGTATTACTAGCGGAGATACGCAGTATTTT
TRBV11-3	.	TRBJ2-1	.	CASSPTVNEQFF	TGTGCCAGCAGCCCGACAGTCAATGAGCAGTTCTTC
TRBV3-1/TRBV3-2	TRBD2	TRBJ2-2	.	CASSPRLAGGVGELFF	TGTGCCAGCAGCCCTCGTCTAGCGGGAGGAGTCGGGGAGCTGTTTTTT
TRBV28	TRBD1	TRBJ1-5	.	CASSRPRLQGAVNQPQHF	TGTGCCAGCAGCCGCCCAAGGCTGCAGGGGGCGGTCAATCAGCCCCAGCATTTT
TRBV27	.	TRBJ2-7	.	CASSLTSGPYEQYF	TGTGCCAGCAGTCTCACCAGCGGTCCCTACGAGCAGTACTTC
TRBV30	.	TRBJ1-4	.	CATAGWEPTNEKLFF	TGTGCCACGGCAGGCTGGGAGCCAACTAATGAAAAACTGTTTTTT
TRBV30	TRBD1	TRBJ1-2	.	CASNRDRPYGYTF	TGTGCCTCCAATCGGGACAGGCCCTATGGCTACACCTTC
TRBV5-5	.	TRBJ2-1	.	CASSLEVAREQFF	TGTGCCAGCAGCTTGGAGGTAGCGCGGGAGCAGTTCTTC
TRBV19	.	TRBJ2-7	.	CASSIKGEPTYEQYF	TGTGCCAGTAGTATTAAGGGGGAACCTACCTACGAGCAGTACTTC
TRBV29-1	TRBD1	TRBJ2-5	.	CSVEGQGAKTQYF	TGCAGCGTTGAAGGACAGGGGGCCAAGACCCAGTACTTC
TRBV7-2	.	TRBJ2-1	.	CASRSTSSPYNEQFF	TGTGCCAGCAGGTCGACTAGTTCTCCTTACAATGAGCAGTTCTTC
TRBV9	TRBD1	TRBJ2-1	few	CASSVGTGSHNEQFF	TGTGCCAGCAGCGTAGGGACAGGGAGCCACAATGAGCAGTTCTTC
TRBV10-3	TRBD1	TRBJ1-6	.	CAISELGQGNSPLHF	TGTGCCATCAGTGAGTTGGGACAGGGGAATTCACCCCTCCACTTT
TRBV28	TRBD2	TRBJ2-1	once	CASSTSGTSSYNEQFF	TGTGCCAGCAGTACTAGCGGGACCAGCTCCTACAATGAGCAGTTCTTC
TRBV4-1	TRBD1	TRBJ1-3	.	CASSQAATGQGAGNTIYF	TGCGCCAGCAGCCAAGCGGCAACGGGACAGGGGGCTGGAAACACCATATATTTT
TRBV19	TRBD2	TRBJ2-4	once	CASSVIASGRAAESKNIQYF	TGTGCCAGTAGTGTAATCGCTAGCGGGAGGGCCGCCGAATCCAAAAACATTCAGTACTTC
TRBV7-2	TRBD2	TRBJ2-3	.	CASSPQAGATDTQYF	TGTGCCAGCAGCCCGCAAGCGGGAGCGACAGATACGCAGTATTTT
TRBV28	TRBD2	TRBJ2-3	.	CASRLAGDTDTQYF	TGTGCCAGCAGACTAGCGGGGGACACAGATACGCAGTATTTT
TRBV7-3	.	TRBJ2-5	.	CASATGVQETQYF	TGTGCCAGCGCTACGGGGGTCCAAGAGACCCAGTACTTC
TRBV10-3	.	TRBJ1-1	.	CASTVSLQGNTEAFF	TGTGCCTCAACGGTCTCACTTCAGGGGAACACTGAAGCTTTCTTT
TRBV19	.	TRBJ1-1	.	CASSIKPLNTEAFF	TGTGCCAGTAGTATTAAGCCACTGAACACTGAAGCTTTCTTT
TRBV6-7	TRBD1	TRBJ2-5	.	CASSYSGSRGRVTQYF	TGTGCCAGCAGTTACTCGGGCTCCAGGGGGCGGGTGACCCAGTACTTC
TRBV2	.	TRBJ1-1	.	CARGGREASTEAFF	TGTGCCAGGGGGGGACGGGAGGCGTCCACTGAAGCTTTCTTT
TRBV18	TRBD2	TRBJ2-1	once	CASSPESGRPSGNEQFF	TGTGCCAGCTCACCAGAAAGCGGGAGGCCCTCTGGGAATGAGCAGTTCTTC
TRBV7-2	TRBD2	TRBJ2-1	.	CASSPGLADNEQFF	TGTGCCAGCAGCCCGGGACTAGCAGACAATGAGCAGTTCTTC
TRBV7-6	.	TRBJ1-6	.	CASSQSSGGGNSPLHF	TGTGCCAGCAGCCAATCAAGCGGGGGTGGGAATTCACCCCTCCACTTT
TRBV5-1	.	TRBJ2-1	.	CASSFDRNNEQFF	TGCGCCAGCAGCTTCGACAGAAACAATGAGCAGTTCTTC
TRBV5-8	TRBD2	TRBJ2-3	.	CASPQLAGGPVHTDTQYF	TGTGCCAGCCCCCAGCTAGCGGGAGGGCCCGTACACACAGATACGCAGTATTTT
TRBV5-4	.	TRBJ1-3	.	CASSFTGSGNTIYF	TGTGCCAGCAGCTTTACAGGGTCCGGAAACACCATATATTTT
TRBV11-3	.	TRBJ2-5	.	CASSVIQGPQETQYF	TGTGCCAGCAGCGTCATACAGGGACCCCAAGAGACCCAGTACTTC
TRBV6-1	TRBD1	TRBJ2-1	.	CASSDRRGSNEQFF	TGTGCCAGCAGTGACCGCAGGGGGAGTAATGAGCAGTTCTTC